The rows below give T cell receptor beta chains drawn from one sample of a study of T cell responses to AZD1222 COVID-19 vaccine. Here immunoSEQ multiplex PCR was the method, and the copy in TCRdb shows in-frame clones only, minus some. The sample shows over 50,000 clones, 84% of them seen only once. The input for sequencing was peripheral blood, taken on day 0 of AZD1222 vaccination. All receptors derive from an adult in good health. CDR3s include the opening cysteine and the closing phenylalanine or tryptophan. D genes are given only for firm matches. Not all rows give a size; the values are once, few, many and, for expanded clones, a class.

NA,TRBV11-3,NA,TRBJ2-7,TGTGCCAGCAGGGTTAGTAGAGGGCCCTGGGGCTACGAGCAGTACTTC,CASRVSRGPWGYEQYF
NA,TRBV2,NA,TRBJ2-5,TGTGCCACCACCAAGGACCAACACCAAGAGACCCAGTACTTC,CATTKDQHQETQYF
TRBD1,TRBV7-2,NA,TRBJ2-5,TGTGCCAGCAGCTACCAGGGGGCGGGAATGGAGACCCAGTACTTC,CASSYQGAGMETQYF
TRBD2,TRBV6-4,few,TRBJ2-3,TGTGCCAGCAGTGATACCGGGACTAGCGGGCGAAATACGCAGTATTTT,CASSDTGTSGRNTQYF
NA,TRBV19,NA,TRBJ2-4,TGTGCCAGTACCAACCTAGCCAAAAACATTCAGTACTTC,CASTNLAKNIQYF
NA,TRBV1,NA,TRBJ1-2,TGCACCAGCGTCACGCTTAGGGGGTCGGCTAACTATGGCTACACCTTC,CTSVTLRGSANYGYTF
NA,TRBV4-3,NA,TRBJ1-2,TGCGCCAGCAGCCAAGATCCAGGCACAGGCTATGGCTACACCTTC,CASSQDPGTGYGYTF
NA,TRBV2,NA,TRBJ1-1,TGTGCCGGATCCAGGGAGGGGAACACTGAAGCTTTCTTT,CAGSREGNTEAFF
TRBD1,TRBV30,NA,TRBJ2-7,TGTGCCTGGAGTGTACTGGGGACAGGGAACGAGCAGTACTTC,CAWSVLGTGNEQYF
TRBD1,TRBV10-3,few,TRBJ2-7,TGTGCCATCAGTAGGGGACAGGGGTCCTACGAGCAGTACTTC,CAISRGQGSYEQYF
NA,TRBV19,once,TRBJ1-1,TGTGCCAGTAGTATAGCTCGGAGCCTGAACACTGAAGCTTTCTTT,CASSIARSLNTEAFF
NA,TRBV5-6,few,TRBJ1-1,TGTGCCAGCAGCTTGGAGCGGGGAGCTGAAGCTTTCTTT,CASSLERGAEAFF
NA,TRBV10-1,NA,TRBJ1-5,TGCGCCAGCAGTGAGTCGGAGGAAGGTAGCAATCAGCCCCAGCATTTT,CASSESEEGSNQPQHF
TRBD1,TRBV24-1,NA,TRBJ2-2,TGTGCCACCAGTGATTTGGACAGGGGGCCGTGGTCTATGCAGAACACCGGGGAGCTGTTTTTT,CATSDLDRGPWSMQNTGELFF
NA,TRBV15,NA,TRBJ1-4,TGTGCCACCAGCAGAGATCGTCAGGGAGGGTATGAAAAACTGTTTTTT,CATSRDRQGGYEKLFF
NA,TRBV10-2,NA,TRBJ1-2,TGCGCCAGCAGTGAGTCGAGGAGGAAGGGTGGCTACACCTTC,CASSESRRKGGYTF
NA,TRBV27,NA,TRBJ2-3,TGTGCCAGCAGTTTATTGGGTGTCATCACAGATACGCAGTATTTT,CASSLLGVITDTQYF
NA,TRBV10-3,once,TRBJ1-1,TGTGCCATCAGTGAGTCGCAGGGGACTGAAGCTTTCTTT,CAISESQGTEAFF
NA,TRBV14,once,TRBJ2-3,TGTGCCAGCAGACCGCAGGGAGCAGATACGCAGTATTTT,CASRPQGADTQYF
TRBD1,TRBV28,NA,TRBJ1-3,TGTGCCAGCAGTTTAGGGGGACAGAGAAACACCATATATTTT,CASSLGGQRNTIYF
NA,TRBV2,NA,TRBJ1-4,TGTGCCAGCTACCTTGGGGGTTCAAATGAAAAACTGTTTTTT,CASYLGGSNEKLFF
NA,TRBV5-6,few,TRBJ2-5,TGTGCCAGCAGCTCCCTGACTGCCGGCGGAGAGACCCAGTACTTC,CASSSLTAGGETQYF
TRBD1,TRBV12-3/TRBV12-4,NA,TRBJ1-2,TGTGCCAGCAGTCCGGGGACAGGGGGCGGCTACACCTTC,CASSPGTGGGYTF
NA,TRBV14,NA,TRBJ2-4,TGTGCCAGCAGCCAAGCAGCCAAAAACATTCAGTACTTC,CASSQAAKNIQYF
NA,TRBV20-1,NA,TRBJ1-4,TGCAGTGCTAGTAGTAGGGGTGAAAAACTGTTTTTT,CSASSRGEKLFF
TRBD1,TRBV5-1,NA,TRBJ1-2,TGCGCCAGCAGTTTTCAGGGGGGCTATGGCTACACCTTC,CASSFQGGYGYTF
NA,TRBV6-1,NA,TRBJ2-3,TGTGCCAGCAGTGAATTGGGGGGGCAGGGGAGCGATACGCAGTATTTT,CASSELGGQGSDTQYF
TRBD2,TRBV10-1,NA,TRBJ2-1,TGCGCCAGCAGTGAGGCAATCCTCCGGGAGGCGGATGAGCAGTTCTTC,CASSEAILREADEQFF
NA,TRBV12-5,NA,TRBJ1-1,TGTGCTAGTGGCCCCCGCGCTTTCTTT,CASGPRAFF
NA,TRBV19,NA,TRBJ1-5,TGTGCCAGTAGTATAGGCGGAGTGAATCAGCCCCAGCATTTT,CASSIGGVNQPQHF
NA,TRBV19,NA,TRBJ1-1,TGTGCCAGTAGTACGACGCCCGCCACTGAAGCTTTCTTT,CASSTTPATEAFF
NA,TRBV9,NA,TRBJ1-1,TGTGCCAGCAGCGTAGTTGAGTTCGGCACTGAAGCTTTCTTT,CASSVVEFGTEAFF
NA,TRBV19,few,TRBJ2-7,TGTGCCAGTAGTATGTCCACCCAGGGCGAGCAGTACTTC,CASSMSTQGEQYF
TRBD2,TRBV27,NA,TRBJ2-5,TGTGCCAGCAGTTTAACGGCGGGGGGCCGAGAGACCCAGTACTTC,CASSLTAGGRETQYF
TRBD1,TRBV5-8,NA,TRBJ2-1,TGTGCCAGCAGCCGTGGGACAGGGGCGAGGAATGAGCAGTTCTTC,CASSRGTGARNEQFF